This T cell receptor beta chain stems from a study of shared clonotypes between healthy human individuals (dated by TCRdb to 2020 to 2022). Regarding the complete study: Two women and a few men aged 18 to 49 years were included in the cohort. To estimate repertoire size and how much clonotype sharing occurs between individuals, the study deeply sequenced the blood TCR repertoires of a handful of healthy adults. Libraries were prepared and TCR repertoires were sequenced by different laboratories using diverse techniques, in order to increase sequencing depth and limit assay-specific biases. Per donor, three plates each were used for CD4 naive and CD4 memory, two for CD8 naive, and one for CD8 memory. Between about 0.8 and 8.9 billion PBMCs per donor were obtained by leukapheresis. The study at large found these results: Pairwise subsampling indicated that sequencing depth was expected to affect the degree of clonotype sharing among donors. Sampling was limited to blood, and TCR repertoires in tissue likely differ from TCR repertoires in blood. Sharing across a handful of donors was observed for about 4.8% of naive CD4, about 3.2% of naive CD8, 2% to 2.5% of memory CD4, and 0.4% of memory CD8 clonotypes. Compared with non-shared clonotypes, the clonotypes found in all four sorted-subset donors had higher generation probabilities. Incomplete sequencing was indicated by rarefaction of sorted-subset datasets, despite the large sequencing depth. The genetic and exposure-history diversity represented was limited by the small number of donors. Naive subsets generally had larger estimated clonotype richness than memory subsets.

CDR1 and CDR2 are read off the germline V gene (reference sequence) as MNHEY and SMNVEV. The CDR3 has 13 amino acids, counting the end cysteine and phenylalanine. Left in the record is the CDR3 DNA by itself, 39 bases read in frame from the first base. The V end loses 2 bases and the J end loses 4 bases, and a stretch of 6 bases separates them. Turning to this clone: Its antigen is currently not known. Base quality data are lacking; no much larger clone is found one base away. In the same sample, other DNA sequences code for this CDR3.

CD8 naive samples were obtained by positive selection for CCR7 among CD45RO-negative cells, yielding a CD45RA+CCR7+ population from which TemRA cells were excluded. The donors were healthy, HIV-negative adults who had no recently reported acute infections or vaccinations. Only Caucasian adults living in Nashville, Tennessee, USA were represented among the donors. After blood collection by leukapheresis, PBMCs were isolated using Ficoll-Histopaque density gradient centrifugation and then cryopreserved in the vapor phase of liquid nitrogen. Purity and quantity of every magnetically sorted T cell population were checked by analytical flow cytometry. Genomic DNA was isolated from every sorted fraction and measured by UV absorbance on a Nanodrop 2000c. Using the deep immunoSEQ assay, TCR CDR3 regions were amplified from genomic DNA by multiplex PCR. Extracted genomic DNA from each cell subset was distributed evenly across all wells of several immunoSEQ 96-well plates, and each plate was treated as a replicate. For sorted subsets, around 0.2 ug genomic DNA, equal to 30,000 or so T cell genomes, was loaded into each replicate PCR. Purified libraries were measured with a Qubit 3.0 fluorometer, size-checked on a Bioanalyzer 2100, and measured again with the KAPA Library Quantification kit. A separate single-read 150-cycle Illumina NextSeq 550 flow cell was used to sequence each immunoSEQ 96-well plate. The authors' pipeline ran thus. The immunoSEQ output contained only junctional sequences without quality scores, so filtering could not match that applied to full-length reads. To assign V/J genes and CDR3, sequences were annotated using PyIR, a Python wrapper for IgBLAST v1.9, with IMGT germline references. Reads with weak V/J assignments (E-value above 1e-6), missing CDR3, stop codons, out-of-frame junctions, or ambiguous translated residues were removed. V3J clonotypes were defined as sequences sharing the same inferred V gene, J gene, and CDR3 amino acid sequence. To compute the percentage overlap between repertoires, the number of shared unique clonotypes was divided by the size of the smaller repertoire. Richness of each repertoire was evaluated using RTK rarefaction, the Chao1 estimator, and Recon v2.1 estimates of unobserved clonotypes. Generation probabilities for all TCRbeta clonotypes obtained by the gDNA method from several donors were computed using OLGA. This immuneACCESS table, as held by TCRdb, lists in-frame sequences with V and J called but not all clones. Of the missing ones, under half trace to an unresolved V gene in checked studies; the others have no known cause. D and trimming were read from the DNA, whereas the V and J calls and clone size are those reported in that table. The sample data list about 2,200,000 clones, and about 93% of these were observed just once. The ten largest make up over 1.5% of the sample.

The TCR sequence derives from a man younger than 35 in good health. Some clones in this sample may be carry-over from other donors' samples. The sample consisted of naive CD8+ T cells from PBMCs. Explained via the paper, the cell subset or site label denotes: CD45RA+CCR7+. Recombination connected TRBV27 to TRBJ1-5, and perhaps TRBD1 as D gene, on 5 matching bases. The CDR3 loop reads CASSLGANQPQHF. The nucleotides read TGTGCCAGCAGTTTAGGGGCAAATCAGCCCCAGCATTTT.